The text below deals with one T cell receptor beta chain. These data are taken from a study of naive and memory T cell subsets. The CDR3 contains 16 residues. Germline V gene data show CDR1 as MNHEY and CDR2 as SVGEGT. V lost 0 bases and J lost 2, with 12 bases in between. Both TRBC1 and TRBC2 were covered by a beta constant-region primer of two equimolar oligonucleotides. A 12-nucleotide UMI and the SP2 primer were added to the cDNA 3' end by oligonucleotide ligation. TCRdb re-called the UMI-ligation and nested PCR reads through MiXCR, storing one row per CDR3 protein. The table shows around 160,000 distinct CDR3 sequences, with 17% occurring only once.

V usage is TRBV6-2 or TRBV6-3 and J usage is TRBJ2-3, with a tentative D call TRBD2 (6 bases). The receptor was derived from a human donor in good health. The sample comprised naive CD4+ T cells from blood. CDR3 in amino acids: CASSYSAGTYTDTQYF. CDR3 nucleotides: TGTGCCAGCAGTTACTCGGCGGGGACGTACACAGATACGCAGTATTTT.